These T cell receptor beta chains were read from a single sample in a study of T-cell reconstitution after alpha-beta-depleted transplantation in children. TCRdb fed the PCR reads into MiXCR, producing one record per CDR3 protein. The sample includes some 220,000 distinct CDR3 sequences, 11% of them seen just once. Material: PBMCs, obtained before TCRalphabeta/CD19-depleted stem cell transplant. Source of these receptors: a child younger than two with acute myeloid leukemia, due to receive a stem cell transplant. The CDR3 runs from the conserved cysteine through the conserved F or W. A D gene is named only where the DNA matches it firmly. Not all rows give a size; the values are once, few, many and, for expanded clones, a class.

TRBV2	many	TRBD1	TRBJ1-1	CASSERTGNTEAFF	TGTGCCAGCAGTGAAAGGACAGGGAACACTGAAGCTTTCTTT
TRBV10-3	many	TRBD1	TRBJ2-3	CAISEGQGITDTQYF	TGTGCCATCAGTGAGGGACAGGGGATAACAGATACGCAGTATTTT
TRBV6-1	medium-sized	TRBD2	TRBJ2-1	CASSAGLAGAGNEQFF	TGTGCCAGCAGTGCCGGACTAGCGGGAGCAGGCAATGAGCAGTTCTTC
TRBV28	many	TRBD1	TRBJ1-5	CASTLGQGNQPQHF	TGTGCCAGCACCTTGGGACAGGGCAATCAGCCCCAGCATTTT
TRBV11-1	many	TRBD2	TRBJ2-5	CASSLRGGIETQYF	TGTGCCAGCAGCTTACGCGGGGGAATAGAGACCCAGTACTTC
TRBV28	few	-	TRBJ1-1	CASSSIGTDAFF	TGTGCCAGCAGTTCCATTGGGACCGACGCTTTCTTT
TRBV28	few	-	TRBJ2-2	CASTGRQETGELFF	TGTGCCAGCACCGGGCGACAGGAGACCGGGGAGCTGTTTTTT
TRBV19	many	-	TRBJ1-5	CASIDPVDTQPQHF	TGTGCCAGTATTGACCCAGTAGACACACAGCCCCAGCATTTT
TRBV15	many	TRBD2	TRBJ2-7	CATSRELVGLAGGPNYEQYF	TGTGCCACCAGCAGAGAACTCGTGGGACTAGCGGGAGGCCCTAACTACGAGCAGTACTTC
TRBV6-5	many	-	TRBJ2-3	CASSYVGTTDTQYF	TGTGCCAGCAGTTACGTAGGGACTACAGATACGCAGTATTTT
TRBV10-3	-	-	TRBJ1-2	CAISESGRSQANYGYTF	TGTGCCATCAGTGAGTCAGGGAGGTCCCAAGCTAACTATGGCTACACCTTC
TRBV6-5	many	TRBD2	TRBJ2-1	CASRARLAGGNEQFF	TGTGCCAGCAGAGCCCGACTAGCGGGAGGCAATGAGCAGTTCTTC
TRBV5-1	many	-	TRBJ1-4	CASSFMGTNEKLFF	TGCGCCAGCAGCTTCATGGGGACTAATGAAAAACTGTTTTTT
TRBV14	many	-	TRBJ2-7	CASSQHVSYEQYF	TGTGCCAGCAGCCAACACGTCAGCTACGAGCAGTACTTC
TRBV19	many	TRBD1	TRBJ2-3	CASRTGGGTDTQYF	TGTGCCAGTAGGACAGGGGGCGGGACAGATACGCAGTATTTT
TRBV7-2	-	TRBD1	TRBJ2-2	CASSLRGGAGTGELFF	TGTGCCAGCAGCTTACGAGGGGGCGCTGGCACCGGGGAGCTGTTTTTT